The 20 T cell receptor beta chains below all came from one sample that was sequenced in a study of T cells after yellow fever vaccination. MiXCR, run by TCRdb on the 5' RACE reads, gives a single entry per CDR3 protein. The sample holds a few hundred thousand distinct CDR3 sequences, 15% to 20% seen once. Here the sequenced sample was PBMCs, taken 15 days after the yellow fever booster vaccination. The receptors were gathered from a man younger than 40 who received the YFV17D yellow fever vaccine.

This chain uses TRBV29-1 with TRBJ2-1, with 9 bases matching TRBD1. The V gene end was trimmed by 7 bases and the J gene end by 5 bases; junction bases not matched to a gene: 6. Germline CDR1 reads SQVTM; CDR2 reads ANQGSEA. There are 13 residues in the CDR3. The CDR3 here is CSGSGTGNNEQFF. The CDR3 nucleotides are TGCAGCGGATCCGGGACAGGGAACAATGAGCAGTTCTTC.

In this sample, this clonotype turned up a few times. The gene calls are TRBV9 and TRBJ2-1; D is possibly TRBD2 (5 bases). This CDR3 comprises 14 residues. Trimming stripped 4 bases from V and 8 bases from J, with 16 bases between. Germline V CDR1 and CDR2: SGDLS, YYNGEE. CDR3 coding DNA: TGTGCCAGCAGCCTCCGGCCCCAGGAGGATGAGCAGTTCTTC. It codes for CASSLRPQEDEQFF.

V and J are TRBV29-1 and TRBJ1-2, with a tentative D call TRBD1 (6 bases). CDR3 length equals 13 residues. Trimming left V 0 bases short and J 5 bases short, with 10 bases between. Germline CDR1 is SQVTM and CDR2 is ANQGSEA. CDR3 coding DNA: TGCAGCGTTGAAGAGGGGAGGGGGTATGGCTACACCTTC. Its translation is CSVEEGRGYGYTF.

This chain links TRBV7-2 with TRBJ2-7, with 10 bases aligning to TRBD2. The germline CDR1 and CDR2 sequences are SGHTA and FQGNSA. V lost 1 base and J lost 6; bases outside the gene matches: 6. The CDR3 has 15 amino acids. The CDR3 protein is CASSLVSAGGPEQYF. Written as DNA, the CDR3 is TGTGCCAGCAGCTTAGTGTCAGCGGGAGGGCCCGAGCAGTACTTC.

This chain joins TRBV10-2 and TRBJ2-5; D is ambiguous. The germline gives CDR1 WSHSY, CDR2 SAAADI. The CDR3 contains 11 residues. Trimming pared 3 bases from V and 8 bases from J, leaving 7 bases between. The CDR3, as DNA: TGCGCCAGCAGTGATGGGTATACCCAGTACTTC. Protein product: CASSDGYTQYF.

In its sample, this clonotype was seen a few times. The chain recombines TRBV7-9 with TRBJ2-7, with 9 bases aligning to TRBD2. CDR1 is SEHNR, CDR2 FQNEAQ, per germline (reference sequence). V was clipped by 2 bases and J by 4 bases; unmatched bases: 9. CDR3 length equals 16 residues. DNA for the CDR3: TGTGCCAGCAGCTTATCACCGGGACTAGCTTCATACGAGCAGTACTTC. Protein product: CASSLSPGLASYEQYF.

CDR3 in amino acids: CASSQMDGYGYTF. The CDR3 nucleotides are TGTGCCAGCAGCCAAATGGACGGCTATGGCTACACCTTC. This chain links TRBV14 with TRBJ1-2; no reliable D call. Between the trimmed V and J ends, which lost 2 bases and 4 bases, there was a span of 8 bases. This CDR3 spans 13 amino acids. Germline loops: CDR1 SGHDN, CDR2 FVKESK.

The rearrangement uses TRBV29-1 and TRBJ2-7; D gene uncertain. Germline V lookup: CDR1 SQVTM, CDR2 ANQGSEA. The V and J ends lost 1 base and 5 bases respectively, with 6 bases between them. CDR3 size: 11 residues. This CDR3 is CSVEGFHEQYF. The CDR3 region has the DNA TGCAGCGTTGAAGGGTTTCACGAGCAGTACTTC.

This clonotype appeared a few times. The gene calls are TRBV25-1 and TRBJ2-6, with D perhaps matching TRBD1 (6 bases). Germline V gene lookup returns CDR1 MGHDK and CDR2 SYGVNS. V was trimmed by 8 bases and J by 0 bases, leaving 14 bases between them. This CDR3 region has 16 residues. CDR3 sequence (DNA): TGTGCCAGCTCCGGGACATTTCTCTCTGGGGCCAACGTCCTGACTTTC. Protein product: CASSGTFLSGANVLTF.

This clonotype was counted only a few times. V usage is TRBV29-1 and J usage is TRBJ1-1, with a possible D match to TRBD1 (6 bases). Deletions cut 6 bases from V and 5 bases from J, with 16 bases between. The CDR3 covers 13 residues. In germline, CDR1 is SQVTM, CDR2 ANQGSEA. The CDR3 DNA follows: TGCAGCGTGGCTACAGGGTTCGGAACTGAAGCTTTCTTT. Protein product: CSVATGFGTEAFF.

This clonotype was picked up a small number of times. The CDR3 region has the DNA TGCAGTGCTAGAGACAGGGAACACGGGGAGCTGTTTTTT. Protein: CSARDREHGELFF. The rearrangement joins TRBV20-1 to TRBJ2-2, with D perhaps matching TRBD1 (5 bases). CDR3 length equals 13 residues. Trimming took off 0 bases at V and 7 bases at J, with 9 bases between the two ends. CDR1 DFQATT and CDR2 SNEGSKA come from the germline V gene (reference sequence).

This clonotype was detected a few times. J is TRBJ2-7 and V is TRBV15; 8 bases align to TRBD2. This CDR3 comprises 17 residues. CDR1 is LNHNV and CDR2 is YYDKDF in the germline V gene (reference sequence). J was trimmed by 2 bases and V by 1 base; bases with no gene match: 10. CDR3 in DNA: TGTGCCACCAGCAGAGGACTAGCGAGTCAGCTTGCCTACGAGCAGTACTTC. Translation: CATSRGLASQLAYEQYF.

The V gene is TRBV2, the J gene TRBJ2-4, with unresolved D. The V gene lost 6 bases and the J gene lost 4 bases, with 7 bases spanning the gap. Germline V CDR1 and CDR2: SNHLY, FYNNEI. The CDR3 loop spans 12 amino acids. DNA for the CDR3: TGTGCCAGCAGCGACGCGAAAAACATTCAGTACTTC. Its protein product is CASSDAKNIQYF.

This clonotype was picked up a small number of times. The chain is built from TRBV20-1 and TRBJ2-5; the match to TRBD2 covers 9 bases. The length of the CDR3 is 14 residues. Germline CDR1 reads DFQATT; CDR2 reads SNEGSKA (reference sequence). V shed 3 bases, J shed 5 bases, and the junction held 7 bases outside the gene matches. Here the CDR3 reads CSARGSGSLETQYF. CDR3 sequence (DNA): TGCAGTGCTAGGGGTAGCGGGAGCTTGGAGACCCAGTACTTC.

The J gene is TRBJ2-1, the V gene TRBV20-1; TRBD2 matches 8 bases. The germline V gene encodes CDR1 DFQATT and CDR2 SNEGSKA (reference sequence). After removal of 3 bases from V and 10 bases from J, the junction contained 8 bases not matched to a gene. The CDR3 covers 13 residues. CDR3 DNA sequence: TGCAGTGCTAGCCGGGGGGGCACCTACGAGCAGTTCTTC. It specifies CSASRGGTYEQFF.

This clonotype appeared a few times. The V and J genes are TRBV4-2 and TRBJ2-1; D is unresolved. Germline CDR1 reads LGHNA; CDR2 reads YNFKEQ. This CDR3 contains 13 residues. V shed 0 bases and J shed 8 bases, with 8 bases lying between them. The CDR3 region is CASSQERRHEQFF. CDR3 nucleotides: TGTGCCAGCAGCCAAGAACGGCGCCATGAGCAGTTCTTC.

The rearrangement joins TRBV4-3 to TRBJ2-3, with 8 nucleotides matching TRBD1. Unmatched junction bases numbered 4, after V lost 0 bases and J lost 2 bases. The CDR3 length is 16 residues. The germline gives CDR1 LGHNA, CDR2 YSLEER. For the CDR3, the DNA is TGCGCCAGCAGCCAAGAAACAGGGGGTGTCACAGATACGCAGTATTTT. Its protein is CASSQETGGVTDTQYF.

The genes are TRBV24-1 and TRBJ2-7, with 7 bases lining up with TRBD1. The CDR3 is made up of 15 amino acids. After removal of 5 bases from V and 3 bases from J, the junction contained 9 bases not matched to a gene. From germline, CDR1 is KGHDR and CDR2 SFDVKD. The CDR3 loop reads CATSGWDRKIYEQYF. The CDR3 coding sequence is TGTGCCACCAGTGGTTGGGACAGAAAAATCTACGAGCAGTACTTC.

The CDR3 loop reads CASSIPGQTYGYTF. DNA of the CDR3: TGTGCCAGCAGCATACCGGGACAGACCTATGGCTACACCTTC. The V call is TRBV7-2, the J call TRBJ1-2, with TRBD1 identical over 7 bases. CDR3 size: 14 residues. CDR1 SGHTA and CDR2 FQGNSA come from the germline V gene. Trimming took 5 bases from V and 4 from J; bases not matched to a gene: 7.

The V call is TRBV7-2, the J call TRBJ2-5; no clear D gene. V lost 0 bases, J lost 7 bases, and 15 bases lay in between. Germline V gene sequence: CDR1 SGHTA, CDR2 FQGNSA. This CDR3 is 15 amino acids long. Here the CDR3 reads CASSLALANSGTQYF. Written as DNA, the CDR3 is TGTGCCAGCAGCTTAGCGCTGGCTAACTCAGGGACCCAGTACTTC.